This T cell receptor beta chain was observed in a study of blood T cell repertoires in COVID-19. Trimming stripped 1 base from V and 5 bases from J, with 18 bases between. The CDR3 is 17 residues long. CDR1 and CDR2 from the germline V gene are SGHTA and FQGNSA. Assay used: immunoSEQ multiplex PCR; TCRdb lists only in-frame clones, some missing. The sample holds about 310,000 clones; roughly 91% are singletons and the top ten take 1%. V usage is TRBV7-2 and J usage is TRBJ1-5, with D tentatively TRBD1 (5 bases). The receptor was isolated from a man aged 50-59 years with active or convalescent COVID-19. Material for sequencing was peripheral blood. The CDR3 protein is CASSLGTTGTPDQPQHF. The CDR3 DNA sequence: TGTGCCAGCAGCTTAGGCACAACTGGGACTCCGGATCAGCCCCAGCATTTT.